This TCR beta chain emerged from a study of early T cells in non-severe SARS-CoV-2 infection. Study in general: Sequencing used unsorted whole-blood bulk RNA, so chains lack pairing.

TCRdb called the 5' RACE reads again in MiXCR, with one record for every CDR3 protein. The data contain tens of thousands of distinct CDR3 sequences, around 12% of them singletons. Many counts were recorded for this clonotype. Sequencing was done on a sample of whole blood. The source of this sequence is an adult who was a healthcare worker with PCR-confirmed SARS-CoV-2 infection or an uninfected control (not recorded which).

The CDR3 is CASSLGEEQETQYF. In nucleotides, the CDR3 is TGTGCCAGCAGCTTAGGTGAAGAGCAAGAGACCCAGTACTTC. J is TRBJ2-5 and V is TRBV7-8; D remains unclear. This CDR3 has 14 amino acids. V was clipped by 1 base and J by 2 bases, with 8 bases between them. The germline gives CDR1 SGHVS, CDR2 FQNEAQ.